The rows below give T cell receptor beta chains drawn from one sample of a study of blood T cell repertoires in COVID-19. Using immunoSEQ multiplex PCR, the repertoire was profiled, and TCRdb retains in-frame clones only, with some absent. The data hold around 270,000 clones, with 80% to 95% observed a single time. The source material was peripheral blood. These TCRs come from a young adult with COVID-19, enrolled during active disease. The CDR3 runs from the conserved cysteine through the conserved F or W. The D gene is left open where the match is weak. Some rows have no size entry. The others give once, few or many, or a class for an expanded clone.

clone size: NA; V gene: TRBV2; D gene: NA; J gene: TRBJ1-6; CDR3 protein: CASSSGSSPLHF; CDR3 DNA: TGTGCCAGCAGTTCCGGGAGTTCACCCCTCCACTTT
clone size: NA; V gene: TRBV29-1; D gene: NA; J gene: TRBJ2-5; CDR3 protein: CSVEGAGSGPQETQYF; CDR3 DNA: TGCAGCGTTGAGGGGGCTGGTAGCGGGCCCCAAGAGACCCAGTACTTC
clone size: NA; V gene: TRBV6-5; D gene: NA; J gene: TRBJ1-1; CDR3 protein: CASSSPPRGVAEAFF; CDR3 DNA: TGTGCCAGCAGCAGCCCCCCCCGGGGGGTCGCTGAAGCTTTCTTT
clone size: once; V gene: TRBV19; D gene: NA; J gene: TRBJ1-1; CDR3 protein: CASSIGLRSLNTEAFF; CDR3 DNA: TGTGCCAGTAGTATTGGTTTGAGGAGCTTGAACACTGAAGCTTTCTTT
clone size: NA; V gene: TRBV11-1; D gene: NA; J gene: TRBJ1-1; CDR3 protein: CASRGRLNTEAFF; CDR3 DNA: TGTGCCAGCAGAGGGAGGTTGAACACTGAAGCTTTCTTT
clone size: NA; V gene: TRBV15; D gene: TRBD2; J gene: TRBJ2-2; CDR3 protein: CATRRGALVGDTGELFF; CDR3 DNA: TGTGCCACCAGGCGGGGGGCCCTCGTAGGGGACACCGGGGAGCTGTTTTTT
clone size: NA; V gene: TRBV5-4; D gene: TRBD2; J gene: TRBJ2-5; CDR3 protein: CASSLASGSEQETQYF; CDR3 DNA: TGTGCCAGCAGCTTGGCTAGCGGGAGCGAACAAGAGACCCAGTACTTC
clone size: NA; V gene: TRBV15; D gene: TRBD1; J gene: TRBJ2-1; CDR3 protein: CATSSAGTDNEQFF; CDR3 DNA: TGTGCCACCAGCAGCGCAGGGACAGACAATGAGCAGTTCTTC
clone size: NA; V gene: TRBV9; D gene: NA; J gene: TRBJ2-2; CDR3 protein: CASSETQGSRNTGELFF; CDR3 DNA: TGTGCCAGCAGCGAGACACAGGGTAGCCGGAACACCGGGGAGCTGTTTTTT
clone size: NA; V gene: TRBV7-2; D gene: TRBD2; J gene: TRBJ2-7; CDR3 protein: CASSGRDYVQEQYF; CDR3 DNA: TGTGCCAGCAGCGGGCGGGACTACGTTCAGGAGCAGTACTTC
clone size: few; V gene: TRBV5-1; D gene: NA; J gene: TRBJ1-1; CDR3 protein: CASSPPGGREAFF; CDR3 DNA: TGCGCCAGCAGCCCCCCGGGGGGGCGTGAAGCTTTCTTT
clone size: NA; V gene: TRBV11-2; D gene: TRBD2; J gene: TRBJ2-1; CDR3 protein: CASSLRLAGAPYNEQFF; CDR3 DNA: TGTGCCAGCAGCTTACGACTAGCGGGAGCGCCGTACAATGAGCAGTTCTTC
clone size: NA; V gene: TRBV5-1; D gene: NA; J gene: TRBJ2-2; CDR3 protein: CASSLAGHHTGELFF; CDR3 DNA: TGCGCCAGCAGCTTGGCGGGACATCACACCGGGGAGCTGTTTTTT
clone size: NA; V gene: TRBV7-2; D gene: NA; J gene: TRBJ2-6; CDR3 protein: CASSIQGSGANVLTF; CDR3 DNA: TGTGCCAGCAGCATACAGGGTAGTGGGGCCAACGTCCTGACTTTC
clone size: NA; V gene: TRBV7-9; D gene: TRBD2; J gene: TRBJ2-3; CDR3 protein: CASSFPLAGVVDTQYF; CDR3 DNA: TGTGCCAGCAGCTTCCCACTAGCGGGAGTGGTAGATACGCAGTATTTT
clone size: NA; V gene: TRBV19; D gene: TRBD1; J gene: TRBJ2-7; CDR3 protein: CASSRTTGVEQYF; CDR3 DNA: TGTGCCAGTAGTAGGACGACAGGGGTTGAGCAGTACTTC
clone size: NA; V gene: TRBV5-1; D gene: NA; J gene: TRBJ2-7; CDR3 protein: CASSTLGRTYEQYF; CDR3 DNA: TGCGCCAGCAGCACCTTGGGCAGAACCTACGAGCAGTACTTC
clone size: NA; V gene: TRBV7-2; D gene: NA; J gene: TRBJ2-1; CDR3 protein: CASSPREFYNEQFF; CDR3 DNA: TGTGCCAGCAGCCCACGGGAGTTCTACAATGAGCAGTTCTTC
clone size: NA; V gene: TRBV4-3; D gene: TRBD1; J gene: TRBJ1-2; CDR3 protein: CASSQDIGTGVYGYTF; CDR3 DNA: TGCGCCAGCAGCCAAGATATAGGGACAGGGGTCTATGGCTACACCTTC
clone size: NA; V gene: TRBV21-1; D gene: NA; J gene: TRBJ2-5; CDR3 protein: CASSREGRGFQETQYF; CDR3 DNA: TGTGCCAGCAGCCGAGAAGGTCGAGGATTCCAAGAGACCCAGTACTTC
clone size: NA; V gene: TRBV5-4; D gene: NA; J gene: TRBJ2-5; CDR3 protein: CASTPQGSETQYF; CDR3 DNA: TGTGCCAGCACTCCCCAGGGGTCAGAGACCCAGTACTTC
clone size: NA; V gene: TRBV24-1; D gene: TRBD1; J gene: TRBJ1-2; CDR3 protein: CATSDSGTANYGYTF; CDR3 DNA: TGTGCCACCAGTGATTCCGGGACAGCCAACTATGGCTACACCTTC
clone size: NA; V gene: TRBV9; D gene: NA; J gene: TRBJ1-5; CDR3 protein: CASSPGGQFSNQPQHF; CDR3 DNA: TGTGCCAGCAGCCCCGGGGGGCAGTTTAGCAATCAGCCCCAGCATTTT
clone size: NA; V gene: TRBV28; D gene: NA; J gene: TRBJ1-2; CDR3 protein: CASSSREDPGYTF; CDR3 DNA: TGTGCCAGCAGTTCCCGGGAGGACCCGGGGTACACCTTC
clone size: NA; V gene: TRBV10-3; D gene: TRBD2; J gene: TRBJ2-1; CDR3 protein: CAISAASGVGNEQFF; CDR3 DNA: TGTGCCATCAGTGCTGCTAGCGGAGTTGGAAATGAGCAGTTCTTC
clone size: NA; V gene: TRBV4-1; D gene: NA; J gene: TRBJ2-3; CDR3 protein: CASSQDRVGDTQYF; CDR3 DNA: TGCGCCAGCAGCCAAGACAGGGTGGGAGATACGCAGTATTTT
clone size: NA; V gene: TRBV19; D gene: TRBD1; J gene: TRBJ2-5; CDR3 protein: CASSRGQVQETQYF; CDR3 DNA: TGTGCCAGTAGTCGCGGACAGGTCCAAGAGACCCAGTACTTC
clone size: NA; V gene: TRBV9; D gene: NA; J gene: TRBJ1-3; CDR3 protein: CASTEGAGGSGNTIYF; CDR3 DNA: TGTGCCAGCACCGAAGGGGCCGGGGGCTCTGGAAACACCATATATTTT
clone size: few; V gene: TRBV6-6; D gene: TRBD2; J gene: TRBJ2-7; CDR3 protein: CASTRLADQRYEQYF; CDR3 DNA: TGTGCCAGCACCCGACTAGCGGACCAAAGATACGAGCAGTACTTC
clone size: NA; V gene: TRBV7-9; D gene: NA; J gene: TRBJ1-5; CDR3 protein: CASSPLEELGPQHF; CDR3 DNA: TGTGCCAGCAGCCCACTTGAGGAGCTGGGGCCCCAGCATTTT
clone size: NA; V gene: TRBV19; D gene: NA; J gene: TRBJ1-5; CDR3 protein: CASSIGAGQPQHF; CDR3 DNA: TGTGCCAGTAGTATAGGGGCCGGTCAGCCCCAGCATTTT
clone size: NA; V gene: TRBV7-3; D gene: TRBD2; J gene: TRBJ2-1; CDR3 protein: CASSSSSGVDNEQFF; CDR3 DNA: TGTGCCAGCAGCTCCTCTAGCGGAGTTGACAATGAGCAGTTCTTC
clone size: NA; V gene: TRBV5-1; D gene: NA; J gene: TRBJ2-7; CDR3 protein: CASSYESPGVGEQYF; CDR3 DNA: TGCGCCAGCAGCTATGAATCTCCTGGAGTCGGCGAGCAGTACTTC
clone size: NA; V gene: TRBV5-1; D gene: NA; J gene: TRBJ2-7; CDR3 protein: CASTLTSGVGGPYYEQYF; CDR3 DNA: TGCGCCAGCACTCTTACTTCGGGGGTCGGAGGACCCTACTACGAGCAGTACTTC
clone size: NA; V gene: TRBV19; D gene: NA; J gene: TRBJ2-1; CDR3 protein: CASSRTSFYNEQFF; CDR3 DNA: TGTGCCAGTAGTCGCACTAGTTTTTACAATGAGCAGTTCTTC
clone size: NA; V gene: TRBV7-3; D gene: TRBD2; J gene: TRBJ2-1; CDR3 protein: CASSQYIAGTYNEQFF; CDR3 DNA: TGTGCCAGCAGCCAATATATAGCGGGCACCTACAATGAGCAGTTCTTC
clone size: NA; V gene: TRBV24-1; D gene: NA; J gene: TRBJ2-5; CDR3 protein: CATSDPGADSVETQYF; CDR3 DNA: TGTGCCACCAGTGACCCAGGGGCGGACAGCGTGGAGACCCAGTACTTC
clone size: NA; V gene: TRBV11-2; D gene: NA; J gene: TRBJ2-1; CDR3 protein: CASSSPTGYPPNEQFF; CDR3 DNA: TGTGCCAGCAGCTCACCTACAGGGTATCCCCCCAATGAGCAGTTCTTC
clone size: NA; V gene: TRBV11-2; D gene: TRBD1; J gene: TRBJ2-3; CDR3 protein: CASSLAGQGAEDTQYF; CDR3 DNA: TGTGCCAGCAGCTTAGCAGGACAGGGGGCAGAAGATACGCAGTATTTT
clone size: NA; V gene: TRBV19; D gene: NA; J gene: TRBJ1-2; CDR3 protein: CASSIGGTVGYGYTF; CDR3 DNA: TGTGCCAGTAGTATTGGAGGGACGGTGGGCTATGGCTACACCTTC
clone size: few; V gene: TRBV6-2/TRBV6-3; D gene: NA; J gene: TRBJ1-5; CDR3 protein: CASSPRNQPQHF; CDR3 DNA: TGTGCCAGCAGTCCGAGAAATCAGCCCCAGCATTTT